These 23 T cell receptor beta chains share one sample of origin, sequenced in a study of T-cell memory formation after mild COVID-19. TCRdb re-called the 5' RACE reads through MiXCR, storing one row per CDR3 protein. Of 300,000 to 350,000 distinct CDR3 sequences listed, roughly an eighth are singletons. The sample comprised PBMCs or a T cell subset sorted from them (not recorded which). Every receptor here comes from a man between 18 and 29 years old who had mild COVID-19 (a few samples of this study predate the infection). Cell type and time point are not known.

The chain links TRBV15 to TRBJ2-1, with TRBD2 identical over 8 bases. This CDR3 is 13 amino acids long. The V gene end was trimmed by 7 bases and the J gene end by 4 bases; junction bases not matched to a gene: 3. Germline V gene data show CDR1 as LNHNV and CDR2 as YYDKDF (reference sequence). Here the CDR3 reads CATMAGGYNEQFF. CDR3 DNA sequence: TGTGCCACCATGGCGGGGGGTTACAATGAGCAGTTCTTC.

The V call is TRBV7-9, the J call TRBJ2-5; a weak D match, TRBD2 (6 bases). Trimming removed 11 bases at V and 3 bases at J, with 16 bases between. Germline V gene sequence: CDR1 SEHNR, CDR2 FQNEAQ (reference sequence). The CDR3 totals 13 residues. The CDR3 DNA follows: TGTGCCGCGAATCCTTGGAGGGAAGAGACCCAGTACTTC. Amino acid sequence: CAANPWREETQYF.

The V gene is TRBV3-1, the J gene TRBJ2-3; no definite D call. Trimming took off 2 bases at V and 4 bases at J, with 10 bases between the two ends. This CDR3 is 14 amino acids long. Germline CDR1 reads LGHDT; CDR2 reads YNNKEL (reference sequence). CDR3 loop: CASSQLLDPDTQYF. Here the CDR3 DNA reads TGTGCCAGCAGCCAACTCCTAGACCCAGATACGCAGTATTTT.

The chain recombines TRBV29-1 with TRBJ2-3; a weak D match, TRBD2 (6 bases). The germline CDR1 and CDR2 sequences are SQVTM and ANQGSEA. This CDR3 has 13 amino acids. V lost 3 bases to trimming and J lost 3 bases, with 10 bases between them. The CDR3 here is CSVEVGGTDTQYF. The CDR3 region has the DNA TGCAGCGTTGAGGTCGGGGGTACAGATACGCAGTATTTT.

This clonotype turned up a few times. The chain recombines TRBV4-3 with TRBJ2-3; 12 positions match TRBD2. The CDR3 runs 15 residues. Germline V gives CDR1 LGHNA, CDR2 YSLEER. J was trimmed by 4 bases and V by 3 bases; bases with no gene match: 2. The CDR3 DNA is TGCGCCAGCAGCCACTCTAGCGGGGGGGCAGATACGCAGTATTTT. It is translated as CASSHSSGGADTQYF.

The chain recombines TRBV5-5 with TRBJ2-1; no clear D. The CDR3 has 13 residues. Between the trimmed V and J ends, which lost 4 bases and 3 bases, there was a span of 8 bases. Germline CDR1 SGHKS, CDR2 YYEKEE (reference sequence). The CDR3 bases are TGTGCCAGCAGCCCCCAGGACTACAATGAGCAGTTCTTC. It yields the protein CASSPQDYNEQFF.

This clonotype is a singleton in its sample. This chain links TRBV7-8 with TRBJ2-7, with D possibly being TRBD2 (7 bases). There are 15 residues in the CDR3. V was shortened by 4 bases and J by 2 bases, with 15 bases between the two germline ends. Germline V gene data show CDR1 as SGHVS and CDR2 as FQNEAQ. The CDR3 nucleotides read TGTGCCAGCAGCTCGGGGGGCGGGTTCGCCTACGAGCAGTACTTC. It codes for CASSSGGGFAYEQYF. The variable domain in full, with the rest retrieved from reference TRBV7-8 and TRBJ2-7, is GAGVSQSPRYKVAKRGQDVALRCDPISGHVSLFWYQQALGQGPEFLTYFQNEAQLDKSGLPSDRFFAERPEGSVSTLKIQRTQQEDSAVYLCASSSGGGFAYEQYFGPGTRLTVT.

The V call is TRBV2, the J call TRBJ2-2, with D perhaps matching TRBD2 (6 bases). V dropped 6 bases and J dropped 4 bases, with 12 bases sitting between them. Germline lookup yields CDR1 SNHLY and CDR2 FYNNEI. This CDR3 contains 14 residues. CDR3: CASRQVGGTGELFF. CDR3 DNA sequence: TGTGCCAGCAGACAGGTGGGGGGCACCGGGGAGCTGTTTTTT.

The CDR3 spells CASSSFVTGPYGYTF. CDR3 bases: TGTGCCAGCAGCTCCTTCGTTACCGGCCCCTATGGCTACACCTTC. The chain combines TRBV7-2 with TRBJ1-2; unclear D gene. Germline values: CDR1 SGHTA, CDR2 FQGNSA. The CDR3 is 15 amino acids. Trimming shortened V by 4 bases and J by 4 bases, and 16 bases separated the two germline ends.

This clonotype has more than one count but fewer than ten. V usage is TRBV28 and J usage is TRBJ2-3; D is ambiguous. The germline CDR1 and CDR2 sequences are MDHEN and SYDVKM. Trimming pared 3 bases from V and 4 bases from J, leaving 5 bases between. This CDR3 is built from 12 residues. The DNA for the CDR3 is TGTGCCAGCAGTTTCTGGCCAGATACGCAGTATTTT. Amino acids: CASSFWPDTQYF.

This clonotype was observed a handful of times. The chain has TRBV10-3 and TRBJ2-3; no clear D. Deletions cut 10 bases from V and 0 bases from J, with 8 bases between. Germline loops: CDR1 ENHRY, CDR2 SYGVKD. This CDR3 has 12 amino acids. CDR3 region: CATRHSTDTQYF. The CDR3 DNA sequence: TGTGCCACCAGACATAGCACAGATACGCAGTATTTT.

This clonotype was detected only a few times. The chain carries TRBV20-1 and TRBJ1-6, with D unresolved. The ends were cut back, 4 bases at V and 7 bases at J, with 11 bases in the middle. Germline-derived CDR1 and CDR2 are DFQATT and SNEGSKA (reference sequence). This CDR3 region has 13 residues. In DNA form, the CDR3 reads TGCAGTGCTATGACGCGGGAGAATTCACCCCTCCACTTT. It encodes CSAMTRENSPLHF.

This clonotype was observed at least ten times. The CDR3 DNA sequence: TGCAGTGCTTCTACAGGGTTAGAGACCCAGTACTTC. Residues: CSASTGLETQYF. This chain links TRBV20-1 with TRBJ2-5; possibly TRBD1 for D (6 bases). From germline, CDR1 is DFQATT and CDR2 SNEGSKA (reference sequence). Trimming took off 5 bases at V and 4 bases at J, with 11 bases between the two ends. This CDR3 is 12 amino acids long.

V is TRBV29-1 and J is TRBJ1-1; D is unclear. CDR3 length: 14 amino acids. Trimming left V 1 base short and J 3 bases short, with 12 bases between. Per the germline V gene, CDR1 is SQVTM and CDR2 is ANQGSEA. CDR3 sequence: CSVEGRVSDTEAFF. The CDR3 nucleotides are TGCAGCGTTGAAGGGAGGGTTTCAGACACTGAAGCTTTCTTT.

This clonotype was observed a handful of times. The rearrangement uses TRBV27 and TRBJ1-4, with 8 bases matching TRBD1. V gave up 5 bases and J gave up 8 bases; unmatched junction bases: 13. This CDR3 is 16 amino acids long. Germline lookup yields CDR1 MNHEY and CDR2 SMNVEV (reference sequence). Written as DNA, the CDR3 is TGTGCCAGCAGTCCCCCGGGGCAGGGGGCCCAGGAAAAACTGTTTTTT. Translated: CASSPPGQGAQEKLFF.

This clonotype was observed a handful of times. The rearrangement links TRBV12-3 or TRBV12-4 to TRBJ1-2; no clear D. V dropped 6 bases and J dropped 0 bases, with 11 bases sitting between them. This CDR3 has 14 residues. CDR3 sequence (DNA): TGTGCCAGCAGCCAGAAATCCACTAACTATGGCTACACCTTC. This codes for CASSQKSTNYGYTF.

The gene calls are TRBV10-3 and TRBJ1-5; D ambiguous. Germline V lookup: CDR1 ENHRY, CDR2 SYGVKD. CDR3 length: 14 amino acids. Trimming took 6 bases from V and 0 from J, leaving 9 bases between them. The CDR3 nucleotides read TGTGCCATCAGGACGCCTTATAGCAATCAGCCCCAGCATTTT. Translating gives CAIRTPYSNQPQHF.

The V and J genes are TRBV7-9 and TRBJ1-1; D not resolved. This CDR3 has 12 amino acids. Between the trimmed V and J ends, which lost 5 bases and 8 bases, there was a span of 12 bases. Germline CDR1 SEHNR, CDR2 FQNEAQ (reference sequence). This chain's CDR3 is CASSNSAAEAFF. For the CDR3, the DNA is TGTGCCAGCAGCAACTCCGCGGCCGAAGCTTTCTTT.

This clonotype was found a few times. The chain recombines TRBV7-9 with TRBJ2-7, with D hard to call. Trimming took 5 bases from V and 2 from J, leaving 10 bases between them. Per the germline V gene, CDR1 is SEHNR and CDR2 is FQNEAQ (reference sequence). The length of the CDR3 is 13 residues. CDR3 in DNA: TGTGCCAGCAGCCCCGACACCACCTACGAGCAGTACTTC. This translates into CASSPDTTYEQYF.

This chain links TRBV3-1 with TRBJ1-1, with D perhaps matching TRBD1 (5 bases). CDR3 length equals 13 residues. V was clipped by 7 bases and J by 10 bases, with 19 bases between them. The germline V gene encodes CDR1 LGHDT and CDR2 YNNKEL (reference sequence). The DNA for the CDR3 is TGTGCCAGCACCCAGGTGGGGGTCAGTCGAGCTTTCTTT. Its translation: CASTQVGVSRAFF.

CDR3 residues: CASIVSGGDTDTQYF. Here the CDR3 DNA reads TGTGCCAGCATCGTCAGCGGGGGAGACACAGATACGCAGTATTTT. This chain uses TRBV12-3 or TRBV12-4 with TRBJ2-3; TRBD2 agrees at 8 bases. The CDR3 is 15 residues long. V dropped 7 bases and J dropped 2; count of bases not matched to a gene: 8.

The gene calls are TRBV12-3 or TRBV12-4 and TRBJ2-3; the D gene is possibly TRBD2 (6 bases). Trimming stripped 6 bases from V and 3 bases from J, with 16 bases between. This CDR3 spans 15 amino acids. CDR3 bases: TGTGCCAGCAGGGGGAGGAGGGCCGGGACAGATACGCAGTATTTT. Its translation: CASRGRRAGTDTQYF.

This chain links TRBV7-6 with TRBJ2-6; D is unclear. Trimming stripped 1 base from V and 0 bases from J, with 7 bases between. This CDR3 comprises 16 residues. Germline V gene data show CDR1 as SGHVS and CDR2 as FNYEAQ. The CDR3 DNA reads TGTGCCAGCAGCTTAGTGTTTGACTCTGGGGCCAACGTCCTGACTTTC. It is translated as CASSLVFDSGANVLTF.